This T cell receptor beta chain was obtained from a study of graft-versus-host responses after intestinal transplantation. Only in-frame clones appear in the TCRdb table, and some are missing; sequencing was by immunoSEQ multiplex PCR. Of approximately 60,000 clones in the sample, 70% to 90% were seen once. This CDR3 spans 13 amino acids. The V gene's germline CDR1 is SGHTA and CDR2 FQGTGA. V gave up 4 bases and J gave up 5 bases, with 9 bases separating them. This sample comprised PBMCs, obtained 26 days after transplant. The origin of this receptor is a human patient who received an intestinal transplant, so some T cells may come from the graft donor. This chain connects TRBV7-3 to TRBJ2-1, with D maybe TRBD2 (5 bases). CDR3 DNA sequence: TGTGCCAGCAGCTGGACTGCTGACAATGAGCAGTTCTTC. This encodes CASSWTADNEQFF.